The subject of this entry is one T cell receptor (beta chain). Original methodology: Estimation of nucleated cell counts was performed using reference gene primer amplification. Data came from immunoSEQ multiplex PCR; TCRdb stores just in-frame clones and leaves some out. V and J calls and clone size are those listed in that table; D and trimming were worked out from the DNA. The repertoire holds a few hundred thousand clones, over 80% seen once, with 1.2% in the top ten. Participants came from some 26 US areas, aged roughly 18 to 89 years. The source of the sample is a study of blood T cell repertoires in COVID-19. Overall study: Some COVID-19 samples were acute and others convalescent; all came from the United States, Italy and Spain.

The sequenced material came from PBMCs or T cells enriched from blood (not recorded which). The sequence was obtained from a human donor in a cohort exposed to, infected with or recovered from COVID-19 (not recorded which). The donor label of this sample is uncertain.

CDR3 protein: CASRGGSGNTIYF. CDR3 coding DNA: TGCGCCAGCAGAGGCGGCTCTGGAAACACCATATATTTT. The genes are TRBV4-1 and TRBJ1-3, with D uncertain. This CDR3 is 13 amino acids long. The germline V gene has CDR1 MGHRA and CDR2 YSYEKL. The ends were cut back, 6 bases at V and 0 bases at J, with 6 bases in the middle.